This entry lists 16 T cell receptor beta chains sequenced from one sample in a study of T cells in Graves' hyperthyroidism and ophthalmopathy. It was RNA transcripts that yielded the amplified TCR beta CDR3 regions. The primer set for the first-round RT-PCR of the TCR CDR3 was HTBI. TCRdb re-analysed the multiplex PCR reads in MiXCR, keeping a single row per CDR3 protein. The sample shows approximately 400,000 distinct CDR3 sequences, about 15% of them seen only once. The sample consisted of blood. These receptors came from a woman between 18 and 29 years old with Graves' hyperthyroidism that later progressed to Graves' ophthalmopathy.

This clonotype was found once. A clone one base away is much larger, so this may be a read error. Since no conserved phenylalanine or tryptophan closes the CDR3, a read error is the likely cause. This sequence joins TRBV12-3 or TRBV12-4 and TRBJ2-1, with TRBD1 identical over 9 bases. The junction had 9 bases not matched to a gene; V was cut back by 5 bases and J by 7 bases. The CDR3 is 15 residues long. The CDR3 protein is CASSETGTGLNEQFL. The CDR3 DNA reads TGTGCCAGCAGTGAAACCGGGACAGGGCTGAATGAGCAGTTCCTC.

V and J are TRBV9 and TRBJ1-2; weak D call: TRBD1 (5 bases). V lost 4 bases to trimming and J lost 2 bases, with 27 bases between them. This CDR3 comprises 19 residues. The germline V gene encodes CDR1 SGDLS and CDR2 YYNGEE. CDR3 in DNA: TGTGCCAGCAGCTCCCCCCGAAAACAGGAAGGATTGGACAACTATGGCTACACCTTC. Protein: CASSSPRKQEGLDNYGYTF.

The chain couples TRBV6-1 to TRBJ2-7; D not certain. Trimming took off 0 bases at V and 6 bases at J, with 6 bases between the two ends. CDR3 size: 12 residues. Per the germline V gene, CDR1 is MNHNS and CDR2 is SASEGT. The CDR3 nucleotides read TGTGCCAGCAGTGAAGCGGGTTCCGAGCAGTACTTC. This sequence encodes CASSEAGSEQYF.

This clonotype was counted ten times or more. The rearrangement uses TRBV27 and TRBJ2-7; 7 bases are a match to TRBD1. CDR3 length: 15 amino acids. Germline CDR1 MNHEY, CDR2 SMNVEV (reference sequence). The V segment lost 3 bases and the J segment 1 base; nucleotides outside the gene matches: 6. The CDR3 DNA follows: TGTGCCAGCAGTTTTATCGGGACAGCTTCCTACGAGCAGTACTTC. It is translated as CASSFIGTASYEQYF.

This chain links TRBV6-2 or TRBV6-3 with TRBJ1-1; possibly TRBD1 for D (5 bases). Trimming took off 0 bases at V and 8 bases at J, with 10 bases between the two ends. In germline, CDR1 is MNHEY, CDR2 SVGEGT. This CDR3 region has 13 residues. The CDR3 protein is CASSYSGGSEAFF. The CDR3, as DNA: TGTGCCAGCAGTTACTCGGGGGGTTCGGAAGCTTTCTTT.

This chain links TRBV7-8 with TRBJ2-4; 9 positions match TRBD1. This CDR3 contains 16 residues. With 5 bases clipped from V and 1 base from J, the junction kept 6 bases outside the gene matches. Per germline, CDR1 SGHVS and CDR2 FQNEAQ. CDR3: CASSRDRVWAKNIQYF. The CDR3 DNA follows: TGTGCCAGCAGCAGGGACAGGGTTTGGGCCAAAAACATTCAGTACTTC.

This clonotype was seen at least ten times. V and J are TRBV2 and TRBJ2-1; maybe TRBD1 (5 bases). V was shortened by 3 bases and J by 7 bases, with 16 bases between the two germline ends. CDR3 length: 15 residues. Germline V gives CDR1 SNHLY, CDR2 FYNNEI. The CDR3 here is CASSEVAGYLNEQFF. The CDR3 DNA reads TGTGCCAGCAGTGAGGTGGCAGGGTATTTGAATGAGCAGTTCTTC.

This clonotype was recorded many times. J is TRBJ2-7 and V is TRBV11-1, with 11 bases matching TRBD2. With V trimmed by 5 bases and J by 2 bases, 5 bases remained unmatched. Looked up from germline, CDR1 is SGHAT and CDR2 is FQDESV (reference sequence). The CDR3 covers 15 residues. CDR3 in amino acids: CASSPKTSGTYEQYF. DNA for the CDR3: TGTGCCAGCAGCCCCAAGACTAGCGGGACCTACGAGCAGTACTTC.

This clonotype appeared many times. The rearrangement joins TRBV2 to TRBJ1-5; D ambiguous. The V and J ends lost 3 bases and 3 bases respectively, with 12 bases between them. Germline CDR1 is SNHLY and CDR2 is FYNNEI. The CDR3 runs 15 residues. The CDR3 loop is CASSDLSRNNQPQHF. The CDR3, as DNA: TGTGCCAGCAGTGACTTGTCGCGTAACAATCAGCCCCAGCATTTT. Variable domain in full (rest from reference TRBV2 and TRBJ1-5): EPEVTQTPSHQVTQMGQEVILRCVPISNHLYFYWYRQILGQKVEFLVSFYNNEISEKSEIFDDQFSVERPDGSNFTLKIRSTKLEDSAMYFCASSDLSRNNQPQHFGDGTRLSIL.

CDR3 sequence reads: CSVEGELAGGRPYEQYF. DNA of the CDR3: TGCAGCGTTGAAGGGGAACTAGCGGGAGGAAGGCCCTACGAGCAGTACTTC. The chain links TRBV29-1 to TRBJ2-7; TRBD2 aligns across 12 bases. The germline gives CDR1 SQVTM, CDR2 ANQGSEA. V lost 1 base and J lost 2; bases outside the gene matches: 9. The CDR3 runs 17 residues.

The CDR3 nucleotides are TGTGCCACCAGCAGAGAAATACACTATGGCTACACCTTC. Protein sequence: CATSREIHYGYTF. The rearrangement uses TRBV15 and TRBJ1-2; D is uncertain. Looked up from germline, CDR1 is LNHNV and CDR2 is YYDKDF (reference sequence). The CDR3 covers 13 residues. V lost 0 bases and J lost 3, with 5 bases in between.

This clonotype was recorded many times. This chain connects TRBV27 to TRBJ2-2, with 8 positions matching TRBD2. Trimming took 4 bases from V and 5 from J; bases not matched to a gene: 6. The germline V gene has CDR1 MNHEY and CDR2 SMNVEV (reference sequence). This CDR3 contains 15 residues. CDR3: CASSWPGGPTGELFF. CDR3 DNA: TGTGCCAGCAGTTGGCCGGGAGGGCCGACCGGGGAGCTGTTTTTT.

This clonotype came up many times. The genes are TRBV10-3 and TRBJ2-5, with TRBD2 matching over 13 bases. Germline V CDR1 and CDR2: ENHRY, SYGVKD. The junction had 6 bases not matched to a gene; V was cut back by 4 bases and J by 4 bases. The CDR3 length is 16 residues. As DNA, the CDR3 is TGTGCCATCAGTGTCACACTAGCGGGAGGGTCAGAGACCCAGTACTTC. It specifies CAISVTLAGGSETQYF.

This clonotype was picked up many times. V usage is TRBV7-2 and J usage is TRBJ2-7; the D is unclear. Germline CDR1 is SGHTA and CDR2 is FQGNSA. The CDR3 sequence is 13 residues long. V gave up 8 bases and J gave up 5 bases, with 16 bases separating them. The CDR3, as DNA: TGTGCCAGCTCCAATTCGGCCGGTGACGAGCAGTACTTC. Encoded protein: CASSNSAGDEQYF.

This clonotype has just a few counts. This chain uses TRBV7-9 with TRBJ2-3; TRBD2 aligns across 11 bases. Germline V gene data show CDR1 as SEHNR and CDR2 as FQNEAQ (reference sequence). There are 19 residues in the CDR3. V dropped 2 bases and J dropped 2; count of bases not matched to a gene: 12. The CDR3 bases are TGTGCCAGCAGCTTAAGAACGGCTAGCGGGAGGATCTTCACAGATACGCAGTATTTT. Its protein is CASSLRTASGRIFTDTQYF.

This clonotype was counted ten times or more. The chain couples TRBV6-2 or TRBV6-3 to TRBJ2-1, with TRBD2 matching over 12 bases. J lost 10 bases, V lost 0 bases, and 7 bases had no gene match. The CDR3 has 16 amino acids. Germline CDR1 reads MNHEY; CDR2 reads SVGEGT. CDR3 coding DNA: TGTGCCAGCAGTTACTCGCTAGCGGGAGGGCCAGGGGAGCAGTTCTTC. Translating gives CASSYSLAGGPGEQFF.